These T cell receptor beta chains were read from a single sample in a study of preoperative IRX-2 immunotherapy in early breast cancer. The assay was immunoSEQ multiplex PCR, and TCRdb's table has in-frame clones only and misses some. The sample holds about 23,000 clones; around 96% are singletons and the top ten take about 16%. The sequenced sample was tumor tissue, obtained after IRX-2 immunotherapy. Receptors were obtained from a human donor with breast cancer. Both conserved end residues are part of each CDR3. A D gene is named only where the DNA matches it firmly. Size tells how often a clone was seen (once, few, many) or the class of an expanded clone, and some rows leave it out.

CDR3nt	CDR3aa	d_gene	v_gene	j_gene	abundance
TGTGCCACCAGCCGGGGGGCGGGCACTGAAGCTTTCTTT	CATSRGAGTEAFF	.	TRBV15	TRBJ1-1	.
TGTGCCAGCTCACCAGCTAGCGGGGGGGCCCCCGAGCAGTTCTTC	CASSPASGGAPEQFF	TRBD2	TRBV18	TRBJ2-1	.
TGTGCCAGCAGCCAAGAGTCTAGCGGGAGAAAGAAGAACGAGCAGTACTTC	CASSQESSGRKKNEQYF	TRBD2	TRBV14	TRBJ2-7	.
TGTGCCAGCAGCACCAACACCGGGGAGCTGTTTTTT	CASSTNTGELFF	.	TRBV9	TRBJ2-2	.
TGTGCCTCATCCCCAGGGAAGGAGACCCAGTACTTC	CASSPGKETQYF	.	TRBV10-3	TRBJ2-5	.
TGTGCCAGCAGTCGAGGACTAGCGGGACTCAGGAGGACCTACAATGAGCAGTTCTTC	CASSRGLAGLRRTYNEQFF	TRBD2	TRBV27	TRBJ2-1	.
TGTGCCAGCAGCCTCCGGGTGGTGGGCCGGGAATCAGATACGCAGTATTTT	CASSLRVVGRESDTQYF	.	TRBV2	TRBJ2-3	.
TGTGCCAGCAGCCCTACTAGCGGGAGGAACACCGGGGAGCTGTTTTTT	CASSPTSGRNTGELFF	TRBD2	TRBV7-2	TRBJ2-2	.
TGTGCCAGCAACCCCGGGGCCGGGAGAAATCAGCCCCAGCATTTT	CASNPGAGRNQPQHF	.	TRBV19	TRBJ1-5	.
TGTGCCAGCAGTGGGCAGGGGGCGGGTGAGCAGTTCTTC	CASSGQGAGEQFF	TRBD1	TRBV2	TRBJ2-1	.
TGTGCCAGCAGCGTAGGGATGATGGACCGGGGAGATACGCAGTATTTT	CASSVGMMDRGDTQYF	.	TRBV9	TRBJ2-3	.
TGTGCCAGCAGTAGATCCGGCGCTACAGGGACTACTAACTTC	CASSRSGATGTTNF	.	TRBV13	TRBJ2-5	.
TGTGCCAGCAGCCGGACCGGGGAGCTGTTTTTT	CASSRTGELFF	.	TRBV9	TRBJ2-2	once
TGTGCCAGCAGATACGACCGGGACAGCACCTACGAGCAGTACTTC	CASRYDRDSTYEQYF	TRBD1	TRBV7-9	TRBJ2-7	.
TGTGCCATCAGTGGCGGGAGGGCAGGCGAGACCCAGTACTTC	CAISGGRAGETQYF	TRBD2	TRBV10-3	TRBJ2-5	.
TGTGCCAGCAGCGTTAGCGGGGGGGTGAATGAGCAGTTCTTC	CASSVSGGVNEQFF	TRBD2	TRBV9	TRBJ2-1	.
TGTGCCAGCAGCTTGAGACGGTTTGGGGCCGGGGAGCTGTTTTTT	CASSLRRFGAGELFF	.	TRBV7-2	TRBJ2-2	.
TGTGCCAGCAGCCCAGACAGGGGGCGCGACCCTAGCTCCTACAATGAGCAGTTCTTC	CASSPDRGRDPSSYNEQFF	TRBD1	TRBV7-9	TRBJ2-1	.
TGTGCCAGCTCACCAGGGCGAGGACCCTACGAGCAGTACTTC	CASSPGRGPYEQYF	.	TRBV18	TRBJ2-7	.
TGTGCCAGCAGCGTAACCTACAATGAGCAGTTCTTC	CASSVTYNEQFF	.	TRBV9	TRBJ2-1	once
TGTGCCAGCAGTGACCCTCTAGCAGCGAGCTACGAGCAGTACTTC	CASSDPLAASYEQYF	.	TRBV6-1	TRBJ2-7	once
TGTGCCAGCAGCTTGATTGGGACCCAGTACTTC	CASSLIGTQYF	.	TRBV5-5	TRBJ2-5	.
TGCGCCAGCAGCGGGCGGACGGTGAACACTGAAGCTTTCTTT	CASSGRTVNTEAFF	.	TRBV4-1	TRBJ1-1	.
TGTGCCAGCAGCGTAGAGGACAGCTCCTACAATGAGCAGTTCTTC	CASSVEDSSYNEQFF	.	TRBV9	TRBJ2-1	.
TGTGCCAGCAGCCTAAATCGACTAGCGGGAACCGACACCGGGGAGCTGTTTTTT	CASSLNRLAGTDTGELFF	TRBD2	TRBV5-8	TRBJ2-2	.
TGTGCCAGCAGCTTTTCGGTGCAGGGTAACACCGGGGAGCTGTTTTTT	CASSFSVQGNTGELFF	.	TRBV7-9	TRBJ2-2	.
TGCAGTGCTAGGAAGGTCCATGAGCAGTTCTTC	CSARKVHEQFF	.	TRBV20-1	TRBJ2-1	.
TGTGCCAGCAGTGTAACTAGCGGGACGAGCTCCTACAATGAGCAGTTCTTC	CASSVTSGTSSYNEQFF	TRBD2	TRBV2	TRBJ2-1	once
TGTGCCAGCTCACCGGGGGGCGTTATTAATAATCAGCCCCAGCATTTT	CASSPGGVINNQPQHF	.	TRBV18	TRBJ1-5	once
TGCGCCAGCAGCTTGGCAGTCTGGGGAACAGATACGCAGTATTTT	CASSLAVWGTDTQYF	.	TRBV5-1	TRBJ2-3	.
TGTGCCAGCAGCCGCCGAACTAGCGGGGGCTACAATGAGCAGTTCTTC	CASSRRTSGGYNEQFF	TRBD2	TRBV9	TRBJ2-1	.
TGTGCCAGCAGTGACTCTGGGACAGCGCATGGCTACACCTTC	CASSDSGTAHGYTF	TRBD1	TRBV6-4	TRBJ1-2	.
TGTGCCAGCAGTCGCAAACTTAATTGGGCAGATACGCAGTATTTT	CASSRKLNWADTQYF	.	TRBV6-5	TRBJ2-3	.
TGTGCCAGCAGCCTGAGGACAGAGAACACTGAAGCTTTCTTT	CASSLRTENTEAFF	.	TRBV11-3	TRBJ1-1	.
TGCGCCAGCAGTGGTCGGCGGGAGAGCTACAATGAGCAGTTCTTC	CASSGRRESYNEQFF	TRBD2	TRBV10-2	TRBJ2-1	.
TGTGCCAGCAGCTTAAGCTCCTACGAGCAGTACTTC	CASSLSSYEQYF	.	TRBV7-9	TRBJ2-7	.
TGTGCCAGCAGTCTGGACAGGGGCGATGAGCAGTTCTTC	CASSLDRGDEQFF	TRBD1	TRBV6-4	TRBJ2-1	.
TGTGCCAGCTCACCAACGAGGACAGGGGTCACAGATACGCAGTATTTT	CASSPTRTGVTDTQYF	TRBD1	TRBV18	TRBJ2-3	.
TGTGCCAGCAGCTCTCGTCGGGCGGAGACCCAGTACTTC	CASSSRRAETQYF	.	TRBV27	TRBJ2-5	.
TGTGCCAGCAGCGCGGGACAGCCGTCCGGGGAGCTGTTTTTT	CASSAGQPSGELFF	.	TRBV5-4	TRBJ2-2	.
TGCAGCGTTGGCAGTCGGGACTACTATACTAACACCGGGGAGCTGTTTTTT	CSVGSRDYYTNTGELFF	TRBD2	TRBV29-1	TRBJ2-2	.
TGTGCCAGCAGTGAAAAGGGGGCGAACACTGAAGCTTTCTTT	CASSEKGANTEAFF	TRBD1	TRBV2	TRBJ1-1	.
TGTGCCAGTAGGGGACTAGCCCCATCTGTTGGGGCCAACGTCCTGACTTTC	CASRGLAPSVGANVLTF	TRBD2	TRBV19	TRBJ2-6	.
TGTGCCATCAGTGAGGGGACAGCTAGGACTGAAGCTTTCTTT	CAISEGTARTEAFF	TRBD1	TRBV10-3	TRBJ1-1	once
TGTGCCAGCACTCCAAAGCGGGGGGGCCGAGATACGCAGTATTTT	CASTPKRGGRDTQYF	TRBD2	TRBV27	TRBJ2-3	.
TGTGCCAGCGCCGTGGGGGGACTAGTCTCCAACGAGCAGTACTTC	CASAVGGLVSNEQYF	TRBD2	TRBV7-9	TRBJ2-7	.
TGCGCCAGCAGCTTAGGGACTAGCGGGAACTATGAGCAGTTCTTC	CASSLGTSGNYEQFF	TRBD2	TRBV5-1	TRBJ2-1	.
TGCGCCAGCAGCAGACTTACAGTCCGGGACAGGGGCTCCTACGAGCAGTACTTC	CASSRLTVRDRGSYEQYF	TRBD1	TRBV5-1	TRBJ2-7	few
TGTGCCAGCAGTGATGTGGGACAGGGCCAGCCCCAGCATTTT	CASSDVGQGQPQHF	TRBD1	TRBV2	TRBJ1-5	.
TGTGCCAGCAGCCCAAATAGGACCCCTCAATACGAGCAGTACTTC	CASSPNRTPQYEQYF	.	TRBV7-3	TRBJ2-7	.
TGTGCCAGCAGTCCCACAGGGGGCTTTGGTGAAAAACTGTTTTTT	CASSPTGGFGEKLFF	TRBD1	TRBV2	TRBJ1-4	.
TGTGCCAGCAGTGAAGGGGCTACCCCTGGGGCCAACGTCCTGACTTTC	CASSEGATPGANVLTF	.	TRBV2	TRBJ2-6	.
TGTGCCAGCAGTTTCAAGGTGGGAACCAAAAACATTCAGTACTTC	CASSFKVGTKNIQYF	.	TRBV27	TRBJ2-4	.
TGTGCCAGCAGCGACATGGGACTACTCAATCAGCCCCAGCATTTT	CASSDMGLLNQPQHF	.	TRBV7-9	TRBJ1-5	.
TGTGCCAGCAGTTTAAGGAACAGGGTTGTAGGAGGCTACACCTTC	CASSLRNRVVGGYTF	.	TRBV28	TRBJ1-2	.
TGTGCCAGCAGCGGTTCCCAGCAAAGGTACAATGAGCAGTTCTTC	CASSGSQQRYNEQFF	.	TRBV9	TRBJ2-1	.
TGTGCCATCAGTGAGTCAACGAGACCAATCTACGGGCAGTACTTC	CAISESTRPIYGQYF	.	TRBV10-3	TRBJ2-7	once
TGCAGCGTTGAGGGTCTAGCGGGAGGTGCCAAAAACATTCAGTACTTC	CSVEGLAGGAKNIQYF	TRBD2	TRBV29-1	TRBJ2-4	.
TGTGCCAGCAGTTATCCCCGACAGGGACAAGAGACCCAGTACTTC	CASSYPRQGQETQYF	TRBD1	TRBV6-5	TRBJ2-5	.